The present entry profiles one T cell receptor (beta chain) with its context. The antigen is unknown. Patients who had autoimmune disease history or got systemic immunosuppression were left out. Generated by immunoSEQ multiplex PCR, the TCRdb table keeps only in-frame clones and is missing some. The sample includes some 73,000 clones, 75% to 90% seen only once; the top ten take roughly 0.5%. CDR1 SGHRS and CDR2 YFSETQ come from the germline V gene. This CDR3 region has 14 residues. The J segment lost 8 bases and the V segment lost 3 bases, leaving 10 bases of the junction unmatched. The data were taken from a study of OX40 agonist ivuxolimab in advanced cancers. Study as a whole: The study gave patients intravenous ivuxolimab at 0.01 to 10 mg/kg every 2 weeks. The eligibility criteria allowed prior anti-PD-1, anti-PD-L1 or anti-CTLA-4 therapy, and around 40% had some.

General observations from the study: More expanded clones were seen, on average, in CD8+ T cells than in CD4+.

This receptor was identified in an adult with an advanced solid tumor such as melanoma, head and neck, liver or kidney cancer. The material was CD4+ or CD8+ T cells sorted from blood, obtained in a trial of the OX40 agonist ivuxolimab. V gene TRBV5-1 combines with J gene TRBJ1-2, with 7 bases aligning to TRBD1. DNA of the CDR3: TGCGCCAGCAGCTCTACAGGGGCCGGGGTCGGCTACACCTTC. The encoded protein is CASSSTGAGVGYTF.